This TCR beta chain was found in a study of OX40 agonist ivuxolimab in advanced cancers. In the study overall: Enrollees could have had prior anti-PD-1, anti-PD-L1 or anti-CTLA-4 therapy, which about 40% had received.

The CDR3 extends over 15 amino acids. CDR1 and CDR2 from the germline V gene are MDHEN and SYDVKM. V gave up 3 bases and J gave up 2 bases; unmatched junction bases: 7. The study's findings and limits: In the 0.1 to 3.0 mg/kg range, CD4+ and CD8+ blood T cells had expanded clonally by week 6. Which antigen the expanded peripheral T cells recognized is unknown.

Method: immunoSEQ multiplex PCR; TCRdb's copy keeps in-frame clones and lacks some. The table includes about 93,000 clones, about 91% detected once. Turning to this clone: Its matching antigen is unknown.

The source of this sequence is an adult with an advanced solid tumor such as melanoma, head and neck, liver or kidney cancer. The gene calls are TRBV28 and TRBJ2-7; 7 bases are a match to TRBD2. The sample in question was CD4+ or CD8+ T cells sorted from blood, obtained in a trial of the OX40 agonist ivuxolimab. The CDR3 loop is CASSFGAGFTYEQYF. The CDR3 DNA is TGTGCCAGCAGTTTTGGAGCGGGATTTACCTACGAGCAGTACTTC.